The rows below give T cell receptor beta chains drawn from one sample of a study of cytomegalovirus exposure and HLA in healthy donors. The protocol was immunoSEQ multiplex PCR, while the TCRdb copy is restricted to in-frame clones and leaves out a portion. The data contain about 130,000 clones, around 74% of them singletons. Sequencing input: PBMCs. The source of these receptors is a man aged 35 to 55 in good health and CMV-seropositive. Both conserved end residues are part of each CDR3. The D gene is left open where the match is weak. Size is omitted from some rows. Given values are once, few, many or a class for expanded clones.

abundance: .
v_gene: TRBV4-1
j_gene: TRBJ2-3
d_gene: .
CDR3aa: CASSLQGGAGRGTDTQYF
CDR3nt: TGCGCCAGCAGCCTCCAAGGTGGGGCGGGACGTGGGACAGATACGCAGTATTTT

abundance: .
v_gene: TRBV28
j_gene: TRBJ2-5
d_gene: TRBD2
CDR3aa: CASRPGTSWETQYF
CDR3nt: TGTGCCAGCAGACCCGGGACTAGCTGGGAGACCCAGTACTTC

abundance: .
v_gene: TRBV5-6
j_gene: TRBJ2-2
d_gene: TRBD1
CDR3aa: CASSLDRGTGELFF
CDR3nt: TGTGCCAGCAGCTTGGACAGGGGTACCGGGGAGCTGTTTTTT

abundance: few
v_gene: TRBV5-6
j_gene: TRBJ2-7
d_gene: .
CDR3aa: CASSFGTISGEQYF
CDR3nt: TGTGCCAGCAGCTTTGGGACAATAAGTGGGGAGCAGTACTTC

abundance: .
v_gene: TRBV19
j_gene: TRBJ2-7
d_gene: TRBD1
CDR3aa: CASENRGSYEQYF
CDR3nt: TGTGCCAGTGAAAACAGGGGATCCTACGAGCAGTACTTC

abundance: .
v_gene: TRBV7-8
j_gene: TRBJ1-1
d_gene: TRBD1
CDR3aa: CASSSDRAPNTEAFF
CDR3nt: TGTGCCAGCAGCTCGGACAGGGCGCCGAACACTGAAGCTTTCTTT

abundance: .
v_gene: TRBV27
j_gene: TRBJ2-2
d_gene: TRBD1
CDR3aa: CASSFRGQGVYTGELFF
CDR3nt: TGTGCCAGCAGTTTCCGAGGACAGGGGGTGTACACCGGGGAGCTGTTTTTT

abundance: .
v_gene: TRBV13
j_gene: TRBJ2-1
d_gene: TRBD2
CDR3aa: CASSLLAGAFSSYNEQFF
CDR3nt: TGTGCCAGCAGCTTGCTAGCGGGAGCCTTCAGCTCCTACAATGAGCAGTTCTTC

abundance: .
v_gene: TRBV6-6
j_gene: TRBJ2-5
d_gene: .
CDR3aa: CASRGGMETQYF
CDR3nt: TGTGCCAGCAGGGGAGGAATGGAGACCCAGTACTTC

abundance: .
v_gene: TRBV5-6
j_gene: TRBJ2-3
d_gene: TRBD1
CDR3aa: CASSLDRGRVTDTQYF
CDR3nt: TGTGCCAGCAGCCTGGACAGGGGGCGCGTCACAGATACGCAGTATTTT

abundance: .
v_gene: TRBV6-1
j_gene: TRBJ2-5
d_gene: .
CDR3aa: CASHRDKTIQETQYF
CDR3nt: TGTGCCAGCCACCGGGACAAAACTATCCAAGAGACCCAGTACTTC

abundance: .
v_gene: TRBV28
j_gene: TRBJ2-6
d_gene: TRBD1
CDR3aa: CASSLASGGSSFNVLTF
CDR3nt: TGTGCCAGCAGTTTGGCCTCAGGGGGTTCTTCGTTCAACGTCCTGACTTTC

abundance: .
v_gene: TRBV18
j_gene: TRBJ2-7
d_gene: TRBD1
CDR3aa: CASSISGQAYEQYF
CDR3nt: TGTGCCAGCTCAATTTCGGGACAGGCGTACGAGCAGTACTTC

abundance: few
v_gene: TRBV27
j_gene: TRBJ2-3
d_gene: TRBD2
CDR3aa: CASSLRAGGGSTQYF
CDR3nt: TGTGCCAGCAGTTTAAGGGCGGGAGGAGGGTCTACGCAGTATTTT

abundance: once
v_gene: TRBV9
j_gene: TRBJ1-2
d_gene: TRBD1
CDR3aa: CASSPRTGANYGYTF
CDR3nt: TGTGCCAGCAGCCCCCGGACAGGAGCTAACTATGGCTACACCTTC

abundance: .
v_gene: TRBV4-2
j_gene: TRBJ2-7
d_gene: TRBD1
CDR3aa: CASSKDRGRGEQYF
CDR3nt: TGTGCCAGCAGCAAAGACAGGGGGAGAGGGGAGCAGTACTTC

abundance: .
v_gene: TRBV11-2
j_gene: TRBJ2-7
d_gene: .
CDR3aa: CASSLVSGGEQYF
CDR3nt: TGTGCCAGCAGCTTAGTATCCGGGGGCGAGCAGTACTTC

abundance: .
v_gene: TRBV7-6
j_gene: TRBJ2-1
d_gene: TRBD2
CDR3aa: CASSTRLAGSSYNEQFF
CDR3nt: TGTGCCAGCAGCACCCGACTAGCTGGTAGCTCCTACAATGAGCAGTTCTTC

abundance: .
v_gene: TRBV27
j_gene: TRBJ1-5
d_gene: .
CDR3aa: CASRNRFSNQPQHF
CDR3nt: TGTGCCAGCCGGAACAGATTTAGCAATCAGCCCCAGCATTTT

abundance: .
v_gene: TRBV4-1
j_gene: TRBJ1-1
d_gene: .
CDR3aa: CASSPPSTGFSVAFF
CDR3nt: TGCGCCAGCAGCCCGCCTTCGACAGGTTTCAGTGTGGCTTTCTTT

abundance: .
v_gene: TRBV6-5
j_gene: TRBJ1-6
d_gene: TRBD1
CDR3aa: CASSYLGQDNSPLHF
CDR3nt: TGTGCCAGCAGTTATCTGGGACAGGATAATTCACCCCTCCACTTT

abundance: .
v_gene: TRBV5-1
j_gene: TRBJ1-4
d_gene: TRBD1
CDR3aa: CASMKGTGGVTNANEKLFF
CDR3nt: TGCGCCAGCATGAAAGGGACAGGGGGCGTTACGAACGCTAATGAAAAACTGTTTTTT

abundance: .
v_gene: TRBV6-6
j_gene: TRBJ2-7
d_gene: TRBD1
CDR3aa: CASSGQGPRGEQYF
CDR3nt: TGTGCCAGCAGTGGACAGGGTCCCAGGGGAGAGCAGTACTTC

abundance: .
v_gene: TRBV9
j_gene: TRBJ1-1
d_gene: .
CDR3aa: CASSAQDRPVEAFF
CDR3nt: TGTGCCAGCAGCGCCCAAGACAGGCCCGTTGAAGCTTTCTTT

abundance: .
v_gene: TRBV27
j_gene: TRBJ1-2
d_gene: TRBD1
CDR3aa: CASSRIGTGSNYGYTF
CDR3nt: TGTGCCAGCAGCCGTATAGGGACAGGGTCTAACTATGGCTACACCTTC

abundance: .
v_gene: TRBV6-1
j_gene: TRBJ1-3
d_gene: .
CDR3aa: CASRRVQIGTIYF
CDR3nt: TGTGCCAGCAGGCGGGTACAGATCGGCACCATATATTTT

abundance: .
v_gene: TRBV28
j_gene: TRBJ2-7
d_gene: TRBD2
CDR3aa: CASRTGLAGSYEQYF
CDR3nt: TGTGCCAGCAGAACGGGACTAGCGGGATCCTACGAGCAGTACTTC

abundance: .
v_gene: TRBV27
j_gene: TRBJ2-7
d_gene: TRBD1
CDR3aa: CAILLQGTPYEQYF
CDR3nt: TGTGCCATCCTACTACAGGGGACCCCCTACGAGCAGTACTTC

abundance: .
v_gene: TRBV7-8
j_gene: TRBJ2-7
d_gene: TRBD1
CDR3aa: CASSSRTGLYEQYF
CDR3nt: TGTGCCAGCAGCTCCCGGACAGGCCTCTACGAGCAGTACTTC

abundance: .
v_gene: TRBV6-5
j_gene: TRBJ2-3
d_gene: .
CDR3aa: CASSYSFLPSGDTQYF
CDR3nt: TGTGCCAGCAGTTACTCTTTCCTGCCCTCGGGAGATACGCAGTATTTT

abundance: .
v_gene: TRBV30
j_gene: TRBJ2-3
d_gene: TRBD1
CDR3aa: CAWSNIPGQGADTQYF
CDR3nt: TGTGCCTGGAGCAATATTCCGGGACAGGGTGCAGATACGCAGTATTTT

abundance: .
v_gene: TRBV13
j_gene: TRBJ2-5
d_gene: TRBD1
CDR3aa: CASSFYTGTGEETQYF
CDR3nt: TGTGCCAGCAGCTTTTATACCGGGACAGGGGAAGAGACCCAGTACTTC

abundance: once
v_gene: TRBV21-1
j_gene: TRBJ2-7
d_gene: .
CDR3aa: CASSKGLNFNEQYF
CDR3nt: TGTGCCAGCAGCAAAGGCCTCAACTTTAACGAGCAGTACTTC

abundance: .
v_gene: TRBV6-1
j_gene: TRBJ2-5
d_gene: .
CDR3aa: CASRGGGGETQYF
CDR3nt: TGTGCCAGCAGAGGGGGGGGAGGAGAGACCCAGTACTTC

abundance: .
v_gene: TRBV2
j_gene: TRBJ2-1
d_gene: TRBD2
CDR3aa: CASSRSGGLWDEQFF
CDR3nt: TGTGCCAGCAGTCGTAGCGGGGGCCTCTGGGATGAGCAGTTCTTC

abundance: .
v_gene: TRBV27
j_gene: TRBJ1-6
d_gene: TRBD1
CDR3aa: CASSYLGQGSDSPLHF
CDR3nt: TGTGCCAGCAGTTACCTCGGACAGGGGAGCGATTCACCCCTCCACTTT

abundance: .
v_gene: TRBV2
j_gene: TRBJ1-2
d_gene: TRBD1
CDR3aa: CASSEDRGFYGYTF
CDR3nt: TGTGCCAGCAGTGAGGACAGGGGATTCTATGGCTACACCTTC

abundance: .
v_gene: TRBV7-8
j_gene: TRBJ2-2
d_gene: TRBD2
CDR3aa: CASSPELAGASNTGELFF
CDR3nt: TGTGCCAGCAGCCCCGAACTAGCGGGGGCCTCAAACACCGGGGAGCTGTTTTTT

abundance: .
v_gene: TRBV28
j_gene: TRBJ2-1
d_gene: .
CDR3aa: CAIRTDSFHYNEQFF
CDR3nt: TGTGCAATCAGGACAGACAGTTTCCACTACAATGAGCAGTTCTTC

abundance: once
v_gene: TRBV2
j_gene: TRBJ2-2
d_gene: .
CDR3aa: CATSDSPGELFF
CDR3nt: TGTGCCACCTCGGACAGTCCCGGGGAGCTGTTTTTT

abundance: .
v_gene: TRBV27
j_gene: TRBJ1-3
d_gene: TRBD1
CDR3aa: CASSLSGQGRNTIYF
CDR3nt: TGTGCCAGCAGTTTATCGGGACAGGGTAGAAACACCATATATTTT